The text below deals with one TCR beta chain. Its antigen is currently unknown. Clones were sequenced by immunoSEQ multiplex PCR, and TCRdb holds only the in-frame ones, with some missing. This table has about 24,000 clones, more than 80% appearing once. Time point described: newly diagnosed, previously untreated cHL patient sample. The study purified CD4+ T cells from thawed PBMCs using magnetic negative selection. PBMCs representing newly diagnosed, untreated classical Hodgkin lymphoma functioned as the comparison. This entry is derived from a study of PD-1 blockade in classical Hodgkin lymphoma. General observations from the study: Repertoires differed for reasons still undefined, possibly disease activity or prior therapy. Healthy donors reportedly exceeded newly diagnosed patients in baseline TCR diversity.

From germline, CDR1 is SGDLS and CDR2 YYNGEE. The length of the CDR3 is 16 residues. The V gene lost 3 bases and the J gene lost 3 bases, with 16 bases spanning the gap. The J gene is TRBJ2-1, the V gene TRBV9; D tentatively fits TRBD1 or TRBD2 (5 bases each). Source material: CD4+ T cells from blood. The clonotype comes from a human donor with classical Hodgkin lymphoma. This chain's CDR3 is CASSGSSGTRYNEQFF. The CDR3 bases are TGTGCCAGCAGCGGTAGTTCCGGGACGCGCTACAATGAGCAGTTCTTC.